A selection of T cell receptor beta chains follows, all from one sample in a study of blood T cells in healthy people across ages. MiXCR, applied by TCRdb to the 5' RACE reads, yields one record per CDR3 protein. The data hold hundreds of thousands of distinct CDR3 sequences, with over 20% observed a single time. Sequences were obtained from blood. The receptors shown here come from a man in his sixties or seventies in good health. Both conserved end residues are part of each CDR3. The D gene is left open where the match is weak. Rows give clone size only sometimes, using once, few, many, or a class for an expanded clone.

j_call | d_call | clone_size | v_call | cdr3_nt | cdr3_aa
TRBJ2-1 | TRBD2 | few | TRBV5-1 | TGCGCCAGCAGCTTGAGCAGCGGGGGTAGGGATGAGCAGTTCTTC | CASSLSSGGRDEQFF
TRBJ2-1 | NA | NA | TRBV12-3/TRBV12-4 | TGTGCCAGCAGTTTTGGGGGGCATGAGCAGTTCTTC | CASSFGGHEQFF
TRBJ2-5 | NA | NA | TRBV5-1 | TGCGCCAGCAGGGAACCCGGTCTAGAGACCCAGTACTTC | CASREPGLETQYF
TRBJ1-5 | NA | few | TRBV7-9 | TGTGCCAGCAGCGCGCAGGATCAGCCCCAGCATTTT | CASSAQDQPQHF
TRBJ2-2 | NA | few | TRBV9 | TGTGCCAGCAGCGTAGGGCAGTACACCGGGGAGCTGTTTTTT | CASSVGQYTGELFF
TRBJ2-4 | NA | few | TRBV29-1 | TGCAGCGTACCGGGACCCCAGCTGGGCTTAATAGCCAAAAACATTCAGTACTTC | CSVPGPQLGLIAKNIQYF
TRBJ1-5 | NA | NA | TRBV12-3/TRBV12-4 | TGTGCCAGCAGTTTCAGGGAGGATCAGCCCCAGCATTTT | CASSFREDQPQHF
TRBJ2-2 | TRBD1 | few | TRBV7-2 | TGTGCCAGCAGCCGACAGGGGAGTATAGCCGGGGAGCTGTTTTTT | CASSRQGSIAGELFF
TRBJ2-7 | NA | many | TRBV11-2 | TGTGCCAGCAGCTTACGAAGCCTCACCTACGAGCAGTACTTC | CASSLRSLTYEQYF
TRBJ2-2 | NA | few | TRBV18 | TGTGCCAGCTCACCTCGTCCGGGGCAGATTAACACCGGGGAGCTGTTTTTT | CASSPRPGQINTGELFF
TRBJ2-1 | TRBD2 | few | TRBV20-1 | TGCAGTGCTTTTAGAGCGGGACTAGCGCTCTACAATGAGCAGTTCTTC | CSAFRAGLALYNEQFF
TRBJ1-2 | NA | NA | TRBV5-1 | TGCGCCAGCAGCGAGGGGCAGAATATTGGCTACACCTTC | CASSEGQNIGYTF
TRBJ2-3 | TRBD2 | NA | TRBV20-1 | TGCAGTGTGATCGGGACTAGCGGTCGGGGAGCTACAGATACGCAGTATTTT | CSVIGTSGRGATDTQYF
TRBJ1-4 | TRBD1 | few | TRBV27 | TGTGCCAGCAGGCCGACAGGGAATAGTGAAAAACTGTTTTTT | CASRPTGNSEKLFF
TRBJ2-5 | NA | NA | TRBV20-1 | TGCAGTGCAGGGGTTTCCCGGTACGGGAAGTCAGAGACCCAGTACTTC | CSAGVSRYGKSETQYF
TRBJ1-2 | NA | few | TRBV5-1 | TGCGCCAGCAGCCCCGTGGGCAGAAGCTACACCTTC | CASSPVGRSYTF
TRBJ2-7 | TRBD2 | NA | TRBV20-1 | TGCAGTGCTAGAGGCCCCCAGCGGGAGGTCACCTACGAGCAGTACTTC | CSARGPQREVTYEQYF
TRBJ1-4 | TRBD1 | few | TRBV11-3 | TGTGCCAGCAGCTTAGACGGGACAGAATATGAAAAACTGTTTTTT | CASSLDGTEYEKLFF
TRBJ1-1 | NA | few | TRBV6-6 | TGTGCCAGCAGTTTTACCCGGGACACTAGCATGAACACTGAAGCTTTCTTT | CASSFTRDTSMNTEAFF
TRBJ2-5 | NA | NA | TRBV20-1 | TGCAGTACTAGAGGGGCCCAGTACTTC | CSTRGAQYF
TRBJ1-4 | NA | NA | TRBV20-1 | TGCAGTGCCCTCAGGGACCCAAGTAATGAAAAACTGTTTTTT | CSALRDPSNEKLFF
TRBJ2-5 | NA | NA | TRBV20-1 | TGCAGTGCCCCGCTGGGGGGAAGGACCCAGTACTTC | CSAPLGGRTQYF
TRBJ2-4 | NA | NA | TRBV20-1 | TGCAGTCCCCACGGGGGCTCGATTGCCATTCAGTACTTC | CSPHGGSIAIQYF
TRBJ2-1 | NA | NA | TRBV24-1 | TGTGCCACCAGTGATTTAGAAGGGTCCAATGAGCAGTTCTTC | CATSDLEGSNEQFF
TRBJ1-3 | TRBD1 | few | TRBV5-1 | TGCGCCAGCAGCCCCACAGGGGGCGCCGCTGTTGGAAACACCATATATTTT | CASSPTGGAAVGNTIYF
TRBJ2-3 | TRBD1 | few | TRBV12-3/TRBV12-4 | TGTGCCAGCAGTCATCGGGACAGGGGACGAAATACGCAGTATTTT | CASSHRDRGRNTQYF
TRBJ2-7 | NA | many | TRBV7-8 | TGTGCCAGCAGCTTAGACGGGCTCCCCTACGAGCAGTACTTC | CASSLDGLPYEQYF
TRBJ2-5 | TRBD2 | few | TRBV3-1 | TGTGCCAGCAGCCAAGATCGGGCGGGAGAGGCAATCGAGACCCAGTACTTC | CASSQDRAGEAIETQYF
TRBJ2-1 | NA | few | TRBV5-1 | TGCGCCAGCAGCCCGGGACTGATCTCCTACAATGAGCAGTTCTTC | CASSPGLISYNEQFF
TRBJ2-5 | NA | NA | TRBV29-1 | TGCAGCGCTGGACCGGGTAACTCCCAAGAGACCCAGTACTTC | CSAGPGNSQETQYF
TRBJ1-2 | TRBD1 | few | TRBV24-1 | TGTGCCACCAGTGACCTGGACAGGGTTTATGGCTACACCTTC | CATSDLDRVYGYTF